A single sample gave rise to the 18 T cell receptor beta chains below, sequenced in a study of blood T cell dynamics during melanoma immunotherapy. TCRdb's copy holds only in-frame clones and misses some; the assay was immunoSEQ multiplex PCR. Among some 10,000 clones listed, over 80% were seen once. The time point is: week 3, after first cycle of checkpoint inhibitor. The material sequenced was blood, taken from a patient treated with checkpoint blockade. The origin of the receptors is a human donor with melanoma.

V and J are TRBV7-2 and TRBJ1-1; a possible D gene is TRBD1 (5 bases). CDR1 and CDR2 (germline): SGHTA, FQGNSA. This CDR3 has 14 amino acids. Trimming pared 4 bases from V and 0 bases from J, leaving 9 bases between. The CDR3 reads CASSSGRMNTEAFF. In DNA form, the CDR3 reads TGTGCCAGCAGCTCGGGACGGATGAACACTGAAGCTTTCTTT.

The DNA of the CDR3 is TGCGCCAGCAGTGGCGGGACAGGGGATACAGATACGCAGTATTTT. Translating gives CASSGGTGDTDTQYF. The J gene is TRBJ2-3, the V gene TRBV10-1; TRBD1 matches at 10 bases. The ends lost 4 bases at V and 3 bases at J; junction bases unmatched: 4. Germline V gives CDR1 WNHNN, CDR2 SYGVQD (reference sequence). This CDR3 comprises 15 residues.

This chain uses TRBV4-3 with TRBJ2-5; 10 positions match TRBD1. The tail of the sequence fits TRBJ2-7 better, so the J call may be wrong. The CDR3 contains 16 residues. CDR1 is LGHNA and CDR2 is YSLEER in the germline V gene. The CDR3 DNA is TGCGCCAGCAGCCAACCTGGGACAGGGGTAACCTACGAGCAGTACTTC. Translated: CASSQPGTGVTYEQYF.

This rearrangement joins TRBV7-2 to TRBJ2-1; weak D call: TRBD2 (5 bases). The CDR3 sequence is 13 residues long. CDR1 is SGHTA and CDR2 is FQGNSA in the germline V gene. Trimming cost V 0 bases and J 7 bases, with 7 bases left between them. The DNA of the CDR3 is TGTGCCAGCAGCTTAGCGGAGGTGAATGAGCAGTTCTTC. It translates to CASSLAEVNEQFF.

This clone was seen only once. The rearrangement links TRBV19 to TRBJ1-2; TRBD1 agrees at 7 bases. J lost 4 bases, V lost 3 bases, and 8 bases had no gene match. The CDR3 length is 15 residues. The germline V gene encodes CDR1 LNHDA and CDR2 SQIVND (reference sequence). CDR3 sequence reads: CASSIQSGQSYGYTF. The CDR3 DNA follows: TGTGCCAGTAGTATTCAGTCGGGACAGAGCTATGGCTACACCTTC. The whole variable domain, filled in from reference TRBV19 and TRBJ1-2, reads DGGITQSPKYLFRKEGQNVTLSCEQNLNHDAMYWYRQDPGQGLRLIYYSQIVNDFQKGDIAEGYSVSREKKESFPLTVTSAQKNPTAFYLCASSIQSGQSYGYTFGSGTRLTVV.

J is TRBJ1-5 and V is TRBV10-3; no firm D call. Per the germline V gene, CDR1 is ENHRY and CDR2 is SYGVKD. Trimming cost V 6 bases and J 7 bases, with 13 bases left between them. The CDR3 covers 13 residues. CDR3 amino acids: CAIRDEGSQPQHF. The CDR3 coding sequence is TGTGCCATCAGGGATGAAGGGTCGCAGCCCCAGCATTTT.

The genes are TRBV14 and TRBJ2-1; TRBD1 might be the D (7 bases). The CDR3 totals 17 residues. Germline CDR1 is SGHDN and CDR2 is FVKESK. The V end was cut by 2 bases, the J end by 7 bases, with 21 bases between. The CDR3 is CASSQILGRGSGNEQFF. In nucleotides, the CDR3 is TGTGCCAGCAGCCAAATCCTAGGCAGGGGGAGCGGGAATGAGCAGTTCTTC. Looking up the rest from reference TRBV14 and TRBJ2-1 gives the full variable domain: EAGVTQFPSHSVIEKGQTVTLRCDPISGHDNLYWYRRVMGKEIKFLLHFVKESKQDESGMPNNRFLAERTGGTYSTLKVQPAELEDSGVYFCASSQILGRGSGNEQFFGPGTRLTVL.

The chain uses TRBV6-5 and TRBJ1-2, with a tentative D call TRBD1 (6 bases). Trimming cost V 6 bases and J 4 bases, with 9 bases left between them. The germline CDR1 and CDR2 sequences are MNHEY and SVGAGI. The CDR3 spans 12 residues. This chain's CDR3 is CASRQGVYGYTF. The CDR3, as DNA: TGTGCCAGCAGACAGGGAGTCTATGGCTACACCTTC.

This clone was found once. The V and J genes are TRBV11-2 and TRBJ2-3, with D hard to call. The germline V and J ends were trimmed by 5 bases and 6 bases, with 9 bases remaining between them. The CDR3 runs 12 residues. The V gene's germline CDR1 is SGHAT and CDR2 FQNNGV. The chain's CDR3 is CASSPSSDTQYF. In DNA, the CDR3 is TGTGCCAGCAGCCCCTCATCGGATACGCAGTATTTT.

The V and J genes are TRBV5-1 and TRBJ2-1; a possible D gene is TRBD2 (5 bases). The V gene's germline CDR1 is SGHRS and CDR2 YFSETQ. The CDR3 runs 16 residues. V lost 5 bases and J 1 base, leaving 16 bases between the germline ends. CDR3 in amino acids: CASSRDSSGSYNEQFF. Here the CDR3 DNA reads TGCGCCAGCAGTCGGGATTCTTCGGGATCCTACAATGAGCAGTTCTTC. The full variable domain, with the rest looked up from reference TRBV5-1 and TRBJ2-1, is KAGVTQTPRYLIKTRGQQVTLSCSPISGHRSVSWYQQTPGQGLQFLFEYFSETQRNKGNFPGRFSGRQFSNSRSEMNVSTLELGDSALYLCASSRDSSGSYNEQFFGPGTRLTVL.

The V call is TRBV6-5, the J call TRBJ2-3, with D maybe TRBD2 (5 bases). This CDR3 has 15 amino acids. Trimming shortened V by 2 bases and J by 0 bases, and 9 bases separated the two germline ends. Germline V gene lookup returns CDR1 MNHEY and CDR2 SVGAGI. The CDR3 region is CASSYAGPSTDTQYF. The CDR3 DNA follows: TGTGCCAGCAGTTACGCGGGTCCTAGCACAGATACGCAGTATTTT.

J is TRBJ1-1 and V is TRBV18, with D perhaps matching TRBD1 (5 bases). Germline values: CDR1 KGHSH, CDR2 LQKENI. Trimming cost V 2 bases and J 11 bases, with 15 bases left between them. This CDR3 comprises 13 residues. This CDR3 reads CASSPSGTPPAFF. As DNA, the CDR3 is TGTGCCAGCTCACCATCAGGGACTCCCCCCGCTTTCTTT.

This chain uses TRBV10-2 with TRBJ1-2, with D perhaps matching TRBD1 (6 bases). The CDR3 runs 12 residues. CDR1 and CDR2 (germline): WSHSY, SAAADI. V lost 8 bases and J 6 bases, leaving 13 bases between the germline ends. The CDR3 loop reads CASGDTVNGYTF. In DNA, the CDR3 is TGCGCCAGCGGGGACACAGTAAATGGCTACACCTTC.

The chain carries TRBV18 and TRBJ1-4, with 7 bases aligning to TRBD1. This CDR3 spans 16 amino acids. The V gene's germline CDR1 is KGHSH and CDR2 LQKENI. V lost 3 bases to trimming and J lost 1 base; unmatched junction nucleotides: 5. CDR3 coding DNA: TGTGCCAGCTCACCTAGGACAGGAATAACTAATGAAAAACTGTTTTTT. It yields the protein CASSPRTGITNEKLFF.

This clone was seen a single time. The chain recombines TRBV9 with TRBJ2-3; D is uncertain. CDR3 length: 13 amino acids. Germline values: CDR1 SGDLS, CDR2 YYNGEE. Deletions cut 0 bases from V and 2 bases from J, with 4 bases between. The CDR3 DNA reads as TGTGCCAGCAGCGTAGCCCCCACAGATACGCAGTATTTT. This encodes CASSVAPTDTQYF.

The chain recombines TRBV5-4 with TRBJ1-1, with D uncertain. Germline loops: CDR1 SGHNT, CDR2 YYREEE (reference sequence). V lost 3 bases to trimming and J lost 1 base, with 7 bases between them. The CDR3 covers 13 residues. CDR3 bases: TGTGCCAGCAGCTCCGACCCGAACACTGAAGCTTTCTTT. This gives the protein CASSSDPNTEAFF.

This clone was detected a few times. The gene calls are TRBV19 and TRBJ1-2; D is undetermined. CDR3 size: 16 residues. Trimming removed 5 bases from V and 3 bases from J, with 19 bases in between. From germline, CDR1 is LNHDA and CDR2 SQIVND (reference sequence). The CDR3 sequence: CASSSRGRSMDYGYTF. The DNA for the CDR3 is TGTGCCAGTAGTTCGCGAGGGAGGTCTATGGACTATGGCTACACCTTC.

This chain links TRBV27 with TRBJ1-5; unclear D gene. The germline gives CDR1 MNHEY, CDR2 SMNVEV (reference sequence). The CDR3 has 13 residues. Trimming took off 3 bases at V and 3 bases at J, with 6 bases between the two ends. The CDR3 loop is CASSFRYNQPQHF. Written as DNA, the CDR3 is TGTGCCAGCAGTTTCAGATACAATCAGCCCCAGCATTTT.